This TCR beta chain was found in a study of T-cell reconstitution after alpha-beta-depleted transplantation in children. V gave up 7 bases and J gave up 2 bases, with 10 bases separating them. Germline CDR1 DFQATT, CDR2 SNEGSKA (reference sequence). The CDR3 length is 12 residues. Study-level points and caveats: T-cell counts and diversity at one year post-transplant came mainly from newly produced T cells. There were reportedly several hundred expanded graft clones from which alpha-beta T cells came about two months after transplant.

TCRbeta library preparation incorporated unique molecular identifiers. TCRdb recomputed calls from the PCR reads with MiXCR, one row per CDR3 protein. The repertoire includes about 400,000 distinct CDR3 sequences, 15% to 20% of them detected once, and roughly 27% sits in the top ten. For this clonotype: Antigen specificity is unknown.

The origin of this receptor is a boy younger than two who had a stem cell transplant for Wiskott-Aldrich syndrome, so the T cells may come from the graft donor. The chain recombines TRBV20-1 with TRBJ2-3; D ambiguous. Sequencing used PBMCs, mostly from graft donor cells, obtained 360 days after TCRalphabeta/CD19-depleted stem cell transplant. The CDR3 loop is CSGIENTDTQYF. CDR3 coding DNA: TGCAGTGGTATAGAAAACACAGATACGCAGTATTTT.